The source of this T cell receptor beta chain is a study of liver allograft versus peripheral blood T cells. Whole-study context: Graft-liver T cell receptor repertoires were compared against recipient peripheral blood repertoires. Findings of the study overall: Liver allograft repertoires of T cell receptors reportedly diverged from peripheral blood repertoires.

The CDR3 consists of 13 residues. The germline V and J ends were trimmed by 4 bases and 12 bases, with 18 bases remaining between them. Germline CDR1 reads MNHEY; CDR2 reads SVGAGI. This clonotype ranks as medium-sized (0.01 to 0.1%). Antigen: not known. TCRdb re-called the reads with MiXCR, one entry per CDR3 protein. The data contain approximately 13,000 distinct CDR3 sequences, about 20% of them seen just once; the ten biggest clones take up 5.8%. The genes are TRBV6-5 and TRBJ1-1, with a possible D match to TRBD1 (5 bases). The clonotype originates from a human patient who had a liver transplant. These T cells may partly come from the graft donor. The CDR3 reads CASSSDRGTGSFF. The DNA of the CDR3 is TGTGCCAGCAGTTCCGATAGGGGTACGGGTTCTTTCTTT.